A single sample gave rise to the 13 T cell receptor beta chains below, sequenced in a study of blood T cell repertoires in COVID-19. Using immunoSEQ multiplex PCR, the repertoire was profiled, and TCRdb retains in-frame clones only, with some absent. The sample has 100,000 to 150,000 clones, roughly 86% seen once; the top ten hold about 5.4%. Sequencing used peripheral blood. These receptors were obtained from a human donor in a cohort sampled during active COVID-19.

The chain carries TRBV12-3 or TRBV12-4 and TRBJ1-4; D remains unclear. The CDR3 spans 12 residues. Trimming removed 3 bases from V and 12 bases from J, with 11 bases in between. The CDR3 bases are TGTGCCAGCAGTTTTAAGGTCGGGGAACTGTTTTTT. This codes for CASSFKVGELFF.

V and J are TRBV6-5 and TRBJ1-1; D ambiguous. Germline values: CDR1 MNHEY, CDR2 SVGAGI. The V and J ends lost 5 bases and 0 bases respectively, with 7 bases between them. The CDR3 is made up of 13 amino acids. The CDR3 reads CASSRSVNTEAFF. In DNA form, the CDR3 reads TGTGCCAGCAGTAGGAGCGTGAACACTGAAGCTTTCTTT.

The CDR3 bases are TGTGCCAGCAGTGGGACAGAGCGCGTCTACGAGCAGTACTTC. As protein: CASSGTERVYEQYF. The rearrangement links TRBV28 to TRBJ2-7; the match to TRBD1 covers 7 bases. This CDR3 region has 14 residues. J gave up 3 bases and V 5 bases, and 7 bases lay outside the gene matches. Per germline, CDR1 MDHEN and CDR2 SYDVKM.

This CDR3 is CASSFGGARNTIYF. The CDR3 DNA reads as TGTGCCAGCAGTTTTGGGGGGGCGAGAAACACCATATATTTT. V is TRBV28 and J is TRBJ1-3, with D perhaps TRBD1 (6 bases). CDR1 is MDHEN and CDR2 is SYDVKM in the germline V gene. The ends were cut back, 3 bases at V and 5 bases at J, with 11 bases in the middle. The CDR3 has 14 amino acids.

This chain connects TRBV7-2 to TRBJ2-1, with TRBD2 matching 14 bases. J lost 13 bases, V lost 3 bases, and 14 bases had no gene match. This CDR3 is 17 amino acids long. Germline CDR1 and CDR2: SGHTA and FQGNSA. CDR3 sequence reads: CASSFRSGTSGRVDQFF. CDR3 DNA: TGTGCCAGCAGCTTTCGTTCCGGGACTAGCGGGAGAGTGGACCAGTTCTTC.

The V call is TRBV10-3, the J call TRBJ2-3; 10 positions agree with TRBD2. Germline V gene data show CDR1 as ENHRY and CDR2 as SYGVKD. This CDR3 spans 16 amino acids. V lost 7 bases to trimming and J lost 3 bases; unmatched junction nucleotides: 10. The DNA of the CDR3 is TGTGCCATCACCCCGGGACTAGCGAGTGGTACAGATACGCAGTATTTT. Translated, it gives CAITPGLASGTDTQYF.

The chain is built from TRBV4-3 and TRBJ1-2; the D gene is possibly TRBD1 (6 bases). Deletions cut 0 bases from V and 2 bases from J, with 16 bases between. CDR1 LGHNA and CDR2 YSLEER come from the germline V gene. The CDR3 runs 17 residues. The CDR3 spells CASSQDPDSDLNYGYTF. The CDR3 DNA reads TGCGCCAGCAGCCAAGATCCGGACAGCGACTTAAACTATGGCTACACCTTC.

The chain is built from TRBV4-3 and TRBJ2-5; 9 nucleotides agree with TRBD2. There are 19 residues in the CDR3. The V gene's germline CDR1 is LGHNA and CDR2 YSLEER. J gave up 1 base and V 2 bases, and 14 bases lay outside the gene matches. CDR3: CASSQTNWAGGGPQETQYF. The CDR3, as DNA: TGCGCCAGCAGCCAAACGAATTGGGCGGGAGGGGGGCCCCAAGAGACCCAGTACTTC.

This chain joins TRBV19 and TRBJ1-1; D unresolved. In germline, CDR1 is LNHDA, CDR2 SQIVND (reference sequence). This CDR3 region has 14 residues. Trimming cost V 5 bases and J 5 bases, with 15 bases left between them. The CDR3 reads CASSLAPGRTEAFF. The CDR3, as DNA: TGTGCCAGTAGTTTGGCGCCAGGAAGAACTGAAGCTTTCTTT.

The rearrangement joins TRBV18 to TRBJ2-3, with D maybe TRBD2 (5 bases). Germline CDR1 KGHSH, CDR2 LQKENI. CDR3 length: 15 amino acids. V lost 5 bases and J lost 4, with 16 bases in between. The CDR3: CASSGSTSRADTQYF. The DNA of the CDR3 is TGTGCCAGCTCAGGTTCAACTAGTCGAGCAGATACGCAGTATTTT. Full variable domain (outside the CDR3, taken from reference TRBV18 and TRBJ2-3): NAGVMQNPRHLVRRRGQEARLRCSPMKGHSHVYWYRQLPEEGLKFMVYLQKENIIDESGMPKERFSAEFPKEGPSILRIQQVVRGDSAAYFCASSGSTSRADTQYFGPGTRLTVL.

The V and J genes are TRBV10-3 and TRBJ1-2, with 7 bases matching TRBD1. The CDR3 covers 14 residues. V trimming: 2 bases; J trimming: 2 bases; junction bases outside the gene matches: 2. Germline values: CDR1 ENHRY, CDR2 SYGVKD. In DNA form, the CDR3 reads TGTGCCATCAGTGAGCCAGGGGGGAACTATGGCTACACCTTC. Protein product: CAISEPGGNYGYTF.

The chain recombines TRBV5-8 with TRBJ1-5, with D unclear. The germline CDR1 and CDR2 sequences are SGHTS and YDEGEE. The CDR3 totals 15 residues. V shed 1 base and J shed 4 bases, with 12 bases lying between them. The CDR3 DNA sequence: TGTGCCAGCAGCTTGATCGGTAGGGAGAATCAGCCCCAGCATTTT. This translates into CASSLIGRENQPQHF.

This chain uses TRBV7-9 with TRBJ2-1; D gene ambiguous. V lost 5 bases to trimming and J lost 11 bases, with 10 bases between them. CDR1 and CDR2 (germline): SEHNR, FQNEAQ (reference sequence). The CDR3 loop spans 11 amino acids. This CDR3 is CASSPAQQQFF. CDR3 sequence (DNA): TGTGCCAGCAGCCCAGCACAGCAGCAGTTCTTC.